This entry concerns a single T cell receptor (beta chain). Its antigen is unknown. These data come from a study of blood T cell dynamics during melanoma immunotherapy. Study-level background: Patients with metastatic melanoma got pembrolizumab or nivolumab-ipilimumab as first-line care. Points from the study as a whole: Whether repertoire-driving clones were melanoma-specific could not be determined.

Time point in this sample: week 3, after first cycle of checkpoint inhibitor. CDR1 and CDR2 from the germline V gene are SGDLS and YYNGEE. The junction had 16 bases not matched to a gene; V was cut back by 4 bases and J by 1 base. This CDR3 contains 20 residues. Each bulk PBMC sample had approximately 0.35 ug DNA loaded. Sequencing was performed with immunoSEQ multiplex PCR; in TCRdb, only in-frame clones are kept and a portion is missing. This table has 14,000 to 15,000 clones, 70% to 90% appearing once. The specimen comprised blood, sampled from a patient treated with checkpoint blockade. V and J are TRBV9 and TRBJ2-1, with 11 bases aligning to TRBD2. The receptor's source is a human donor with melanoma. The CDR3 region has the DNA TGTGCCAGCAGCCCCTTACTGGGACTAGCGGACTTACCTTCCTACAATGAGCAGTTCTTC. This encodes CASSPLLGLADLPSYNEQFF.